This record looks at one T cell receptor (beta chain) sequence and its context. Its antigen is undetermined. No ophthalmopathy progression within 18 months constituted stable Graves' hyperthyroidism. Newly diagnosed hyperthyroidism, duration under 2 months, in patients aged 18 to 65. This sample is part of a study of T cells in Graves' hyperthyroidism and ophthalmopathy. The overall study: Peripheral blood collection took place at initial diagnosis, before any treatment.

Findings and limits, study-wide: Patients with ophthalmopathy were separated from those with stable hyperthyroidism by a 13 V-J model.

The CDR3 runs 14 residues. Germline CDR1 reads KGHDR; CDR2 reads SFDVKD. V was pared by 11 bases and J by 2 bases, with 16 bases between. The TCR beta CDR3 regions underwent amplification using RNA transcripts as the source. An initial round of RT-PCR targeting the TCR CDR3 relied on the HTBI primer set. One entry per CDR3 protein, called by TCRdb with MiXCR from the multiplex PCR reads. The sample yields roughly 750,000 distinct CDR3 sequences, 16% seen once. Input material: blood. The chain uses TRBV24-1 and TRBJ2-3; D ambiguous. This clonotype was obtained from a man aged 18 to 35 with Graves' hyperthyroidism. CDR3 sequence (DNA): TGTGCCATCGCCCCAGCCACTGACACAGATACGCAGTATTTT. Encoded protein: CAIAPATDTDTQYF.